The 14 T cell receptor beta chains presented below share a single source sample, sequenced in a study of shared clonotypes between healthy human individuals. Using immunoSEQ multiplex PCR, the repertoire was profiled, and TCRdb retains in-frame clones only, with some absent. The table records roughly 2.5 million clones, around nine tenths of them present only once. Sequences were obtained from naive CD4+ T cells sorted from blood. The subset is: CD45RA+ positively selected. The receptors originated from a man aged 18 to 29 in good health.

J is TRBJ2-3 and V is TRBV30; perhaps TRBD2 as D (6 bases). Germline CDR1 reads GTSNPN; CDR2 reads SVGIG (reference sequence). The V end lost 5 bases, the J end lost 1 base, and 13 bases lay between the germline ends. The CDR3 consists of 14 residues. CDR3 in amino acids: CAWEGSSGTDTQYF. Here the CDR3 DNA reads TGTGCCTGGGAGGGTTCTAGCGGCACAGATACGCAGTATTTT.

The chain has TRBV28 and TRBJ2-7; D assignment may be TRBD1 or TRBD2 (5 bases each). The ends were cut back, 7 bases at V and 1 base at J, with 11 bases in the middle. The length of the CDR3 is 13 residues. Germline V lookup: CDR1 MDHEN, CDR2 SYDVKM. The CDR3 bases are TGTGCCAGCACCGGGACCCAATCCTACGAGCAGTACTTC. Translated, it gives CASTGTQSYEQYF.

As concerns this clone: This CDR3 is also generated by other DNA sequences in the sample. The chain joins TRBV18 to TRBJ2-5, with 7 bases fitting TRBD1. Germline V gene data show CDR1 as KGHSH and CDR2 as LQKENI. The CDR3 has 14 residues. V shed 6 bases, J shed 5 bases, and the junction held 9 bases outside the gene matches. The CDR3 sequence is CASSLGTVGETQYF. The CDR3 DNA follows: TGTGCCAGCTCTCTCGGGACAGTTGGGGAGACCCAGTACTTC.

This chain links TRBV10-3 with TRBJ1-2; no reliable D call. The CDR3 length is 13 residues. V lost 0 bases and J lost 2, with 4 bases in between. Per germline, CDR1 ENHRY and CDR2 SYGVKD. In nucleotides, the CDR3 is TGTGCCATCAGTGAGTCGTCGAACTATGGCTACACCTTC. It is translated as CAISESSNYGYTF.

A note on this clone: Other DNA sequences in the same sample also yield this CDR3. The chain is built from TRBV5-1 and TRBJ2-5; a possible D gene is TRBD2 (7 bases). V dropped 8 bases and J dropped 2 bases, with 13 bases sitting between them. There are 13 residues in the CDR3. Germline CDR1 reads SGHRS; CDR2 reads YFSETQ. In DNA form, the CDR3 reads TGCGCCAGTTCCGGGGGGCCTCAAGAGACCCAGTACTTC. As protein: CASSGGPQETQYF.

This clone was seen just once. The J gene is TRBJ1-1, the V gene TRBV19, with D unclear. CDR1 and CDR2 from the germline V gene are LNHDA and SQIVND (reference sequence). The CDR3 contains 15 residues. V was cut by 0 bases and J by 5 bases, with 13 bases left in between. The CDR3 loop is CASSIEAVSGTEAFF. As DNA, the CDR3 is TGTGCCAGTAGTATAGAAGCAGTCTCGGGGACTGAAGCTTTCTTT.

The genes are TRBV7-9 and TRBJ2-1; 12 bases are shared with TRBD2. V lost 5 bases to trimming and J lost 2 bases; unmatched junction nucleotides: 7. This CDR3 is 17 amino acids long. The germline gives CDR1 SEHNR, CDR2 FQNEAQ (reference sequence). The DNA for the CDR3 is TGTGCCAGCAGCAACCCTAGGACTAGCGGGACCTACAATGAGCAGTTCTTC. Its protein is CASSNPRTSGTYNEQFF.

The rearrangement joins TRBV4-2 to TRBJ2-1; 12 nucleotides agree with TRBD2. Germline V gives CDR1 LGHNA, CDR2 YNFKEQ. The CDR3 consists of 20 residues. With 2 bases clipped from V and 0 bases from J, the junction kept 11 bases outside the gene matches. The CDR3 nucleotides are TGTGCCAGCAGCCAACCTTCGACTAGCGGGGGTCCGAGCTCCTACAATGAGCAGTTCTTC. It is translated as CASSQPSTSGGPSSYNEQFF.

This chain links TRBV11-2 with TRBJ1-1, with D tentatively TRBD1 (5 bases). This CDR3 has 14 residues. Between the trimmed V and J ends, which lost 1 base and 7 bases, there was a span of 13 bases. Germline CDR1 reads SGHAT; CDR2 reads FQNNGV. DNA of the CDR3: TGTGCCAGCAGCTTAGGGGGGGGGTTAAGTGAAGCTTTCTTT. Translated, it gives CASSLGGGLSEAFF.

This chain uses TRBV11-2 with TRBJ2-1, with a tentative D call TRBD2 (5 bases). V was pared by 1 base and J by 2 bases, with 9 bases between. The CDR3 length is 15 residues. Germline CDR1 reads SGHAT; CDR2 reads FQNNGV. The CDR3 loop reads CASSLGSAAYNEQFF. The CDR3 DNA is TGTGCCAGCAGCTTAGGTAGCGCTGCCTACAATGAGCAGTTCTTC.

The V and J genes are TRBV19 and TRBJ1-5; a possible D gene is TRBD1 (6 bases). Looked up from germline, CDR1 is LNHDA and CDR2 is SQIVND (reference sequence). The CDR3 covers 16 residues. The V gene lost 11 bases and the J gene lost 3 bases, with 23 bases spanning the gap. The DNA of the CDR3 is TGTGCCTCTCGCCTTCGGGGAGAGGGGGACAATCAGCCCCAGCATTTT. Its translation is CASRLRGEGDNQPQHF.

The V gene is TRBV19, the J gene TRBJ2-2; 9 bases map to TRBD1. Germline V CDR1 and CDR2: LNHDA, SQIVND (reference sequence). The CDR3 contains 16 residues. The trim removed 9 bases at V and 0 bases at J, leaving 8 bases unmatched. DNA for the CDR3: TGTGCCAGCCACGGACAGGGGACGACGAACACCGGGGAGCTGTTTTTT. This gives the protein CASHGQGTTNTGELFF.

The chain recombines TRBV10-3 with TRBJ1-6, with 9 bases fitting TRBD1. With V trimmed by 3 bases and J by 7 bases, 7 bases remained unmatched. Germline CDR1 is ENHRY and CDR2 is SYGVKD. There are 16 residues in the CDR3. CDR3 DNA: TGTGCCATCAGTGAATCTACAGGGGGCGCAAATTCACCCCTCCACTTT. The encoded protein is CAISESTGGANSPLHF.

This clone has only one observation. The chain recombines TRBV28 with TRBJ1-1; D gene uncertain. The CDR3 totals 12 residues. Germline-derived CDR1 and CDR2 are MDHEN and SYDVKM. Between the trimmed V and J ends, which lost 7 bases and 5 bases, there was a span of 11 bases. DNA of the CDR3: TGTGCCAGCAAACGTCTCGAAACTGAAGCTTTCTTT. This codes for CASKRLETEAFF. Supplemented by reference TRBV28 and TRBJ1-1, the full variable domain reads DVKVTQSSRYLVKRTGEKVFLECVQDMDHENMFWYRQDPGLGLRLIYFSYDVKMKEKGDIPEGYSVSREKKERFSLILESASTNQTSMYLCASKRLETEAFFGQGTRLTVV.